The 30 T cell receptor beta chains listed next were all sequenced from one sample in a study of blood T cell repertoires in COVID-19. Generated by immunoSEQ multiplex PCR, the TCRdb table keeps only in-frame clones and is missing some. The top ten clones hold roughly 7.4% of a sample with 200,000 to 250,000 clones, more than 80% of them seen once. What was sequenced was peripheral blood. The receptors were gathered from a woman at least 80 years old with COVID-19, enrolled during active disease.

This clone came up a few times. V usage is TRBV6-5 and J usage is TRBJ1-4, with 8 bases identical to TRBD1. This CDR3 is 15 amino acids long. In germline, CDR1 is MNHEY, CDR2 SVGAGI. J was trimmed by 5 bases and V by 2 bases; bases with no gene match: 4. In DNA, the CDR3 is TGTGCCAGCAGTTACGGTACAGGGGGGAATGAAAAACTGTTTTTT. It encodes CASSYGTGGNEKLFF.

The chain links TRBV6-5 to TRBJ1-2; TRBD1 matches 7 bases. V dropped 0 bases and J dropped 8; count of bases not matched to a gene: 9. This CDR3 is 15 amino acids long. The germline gives CDR1 MNHEY, CDR2 SVGAGI. DNA for the CDR3: TGTGCCAGCAGTTACTCTATCCGGACAGGTGGGGGCTACACCTTC. This sequence encodes CASSYSIRTGGGYTF.

This CDR3 reads CASSPTQGADTEAFF. In DNA, the CDR3 is TGCGCCAGCAGTCCAACACAGGGGGCCGACACTGAAGCTTTCTTT. The chain combines TRBV23-1 with TRBJ1-1, with 9 bases lining up with TRBD1. TRBV23-1 is an open reading frame, and its role is uncertain. The CDR3 is 15 residues long. The J segment lost 3 bases and the V segment lost 4 bases, leaving 6 bases of the junction unmatched.

The chain links TRBV29-1 to TRBJ2-2; 7 nucleotides align to TRBD1. The germline CDR1 and CDR2 sequences are SQVTM and ANQGSEA. CDR3 length equals 13 residues. The V segment lost 4 bases and the J segment 9 bases; nucleotides outside the gene matches: 8. The CDR3 nucleotides read TGCAGCGTTGGGACAGGCCTCGCGAGGGAGCTGTTTTTT. Translating gives CSVGTGLARELFF.

This clone was seen a handful of times. The V call is TRBV4-1, the J call TRBJ2-1, with TRBD2 matching over 8 bases. The trim removed 3 bases at V and 4 bases at J, leaving 8 bases unmatched. The CDR3 has 16 residues. The germline V gene encodes CDR1 MGHRA and CDR2 YSYEKL. DNA for the CDR3: TGCGCCAGCAGCCACCTACTAGCGGCCCTTTACAATGAGCAGTTCTTC. Protein sequence: CASSHLLAALYNEQFF.

This clone was seen a single time. The rearrangement uses TRBV6-5 and TRBJ1-5, with D possibly matching TRBD1 (5 bases). V shed 7 bases and J shed 4 bases, with 11 bases lying between them. Germline V gives CDR1 MNHEY, CDR2 SVGAGI. This CDR3 spans 13 amino acids. The CDR3 sequence is CASTNQGNQPQHF. DNA of the CDR3: TGTGCCAGCACCAACCAGGGAAATCAGCCCCAGCATTTT.

The J gene is TRBJ1-2, the V gene TRBV29-1; possibly TRBD1 for D (6 bases). Per the germline V gene, CDR1 is SQVTM and CDR2 is ANQGSEA. This CDR3 contains 13 residues. Trimming removed 6 bases at V and 0 bases at J, with 11 bases between. The CDR3 reads CSVIQGTNYGYTF. For the CDR3, the DNA is TGCAGCGTGATACAGGGTACTAACTATGGCTACACCTTC.

The rearrangement joins TRBV7-9 to TRBJ1-2; no firm D call. V lost 8 bases and J lost 2, with 15 bases in between. The V gene's germline CDR1 is SEHNR and CDR2 FQNEAQ (reference sequence). This CDR3 spans 14 amino acids. The CDR3 here is CASALGSQNYGYTF. Written as DNA, the CDR3 is TGTGCCAGCGCCTTGGGGTCACAGAACTATGGCTACACCTTC. Drawing the rest from reference TRBV7-9 and TRBJ1-2, the complete variable domain is DTGVSQNPRHKITKRGQNVTFRCDPISEHNRLYWYRQTLGQGPEFLTYFQNEAQLEKSRLLSDRFSAERPKGSFSTLEIQRTEQGDSAMYLCASALGSQNYGYTFGSGTRLTVV.

The rearrangement uses TRBV21-1 and TRBJ2-5; TRBD1 is taken as the D call from the table, unchecked against the DNA. TRBV21-1 is listed as a pseudogene. CDR3 length: 15 amino acids. The CDR3 region has the DNA TGTGCCAGCAGCAAAGCCCCGACAGACCAAGAGACCCAGTACTTC. Translation: CASSKAPTDQETQYF.

This clone occurred a few times. V and J are TRBV11-2 and TRBJ1-4; weak D call: TRBD1 (5 bases). Trimming left V 5 bases short and J 4 bases short, with 11 bases between. This CDR3 has 14 amino acids. CDR1 is SGHAT and CDR2 is FQNNGV in the germline V gene. The CDR3 sequence: CASSQDSYNEKLFF. Written as DNA, the CDR3 is TGTGCCAGCAGCCAAGACAGTTATAATGAAAAACTGTTTTTT.

This clone was detected a few times. This sequence joins TRBV7-6 and TRBJ2-7, with TRBD2 matching 9 bases. Germline CDR1 and CDR2: SGHVS and FNYEAQ. This CDR3 has 15 residues. V gave up 5 bases and J gave up 4 bases; unmatched junction bases: 9. Here the CDR3 reads CASSLNPSGIYEQYF. DNA of the CDR3: TGTGCCAGCAGCCTAAACCCTAGCGGGATTTACGAGCAGTACTTC.

The V and J genes are TRBV28 and TRBJ1-2; 9 bases agree with TRBD1. Germline assignment: CDR1 MDHEN and CDR2 SYDVKM. The CDR3 loop spans 15 amino acids. V shed 5 bases and J 7 bases; nucleotides not matched to a gene: 11. CDR3 DNA sequence: TGTGCCAGCAGTAGCACCGGGACAGGGAGGGGTGGCTACACCTTC. Translating it yields CASSSTGTGRGGYTF.

The DNA for the CDR3 is TGTGCCAGCAGCGTCGGGGGAGCGGGGCTCAATGAGCAGTTCTTC. As protein: CASSVGGAGLNEQFF. V usage is TRBV9 and J usage is TRBJ2-1, with 7 nucleotides matching TRBD2. Germline loops: CDR1 SGDLS, CDR2 YYNGEE. The CDR3 is 15 residues long. V trimming: 2 bases; J trimming: 6 bases; junction bases outside the gene matches: 8.

Notes on this clone: One end of the junction is discordant with germline, which a read error may explain. V is TRBV7-7 and J is TRBJ2-2; tentative D call: TRBD1 (5 bases). Germline lookup yields CDR1 SSHAT and CDR2 FNYEAQ (reference sequence). The length of the CDR3 is 16 residues. The CDR3 protein is CASSPYRGSNTGELFF. The CDR3, as DNA: TGTGCTAGCAGCCCTTATAGGGGATCGAACACCGGGGAGCTGTTTTTT.

This sequence joins TRBV5-6 and TRBJ1-3; D unresolved. The V end lost 1 base, the J end lost 4 bases, and 3 bases lay between the germline ends. The CDR3 contains 12 residues. Germline values: CDR1 SGHDT, CDR2 YYEEEE. The CDR3 region has the DNA TGTGCCAGCAGCTTGCAAGGAAACACCATATATTTT. Translating gives CASSLQGNTIYF.

The chain recombines TRBV18 with TRBJ2-1, with TRBD2 identical over 15 bases. The CDR3 runs to 18 residues. Unmatched junction bases numbered 7, after V lost 3 bases and J lost 4 bases. The germline gives CDR1 KGHSH, CDR2 LQKENI. The CDR3 coding sequence is TGTGCCAGCTCACCTCCGGGACTAGCGGGGGGAAGATACAATGAGCAGTTCTTC. This translates into CASSPPGLAGGRYNEQFF. The full variable domain, with the rest looked up from reference TRBV18 and TRBJ2-1, is NAGVMQNPRHLVRRRGQEARLRCSPMKGHSHVYWYRQLPEEGLKFMVYLQKENIIDESGMPKERFSAEFPKEGPSILRIQQVVRGDSAAYFCASSPPGLAGGRYNEQFFGPGTRLTVL.

This clone was recorded a few times. The sample has other DNA sequences that encode this CDR3 too. This chain joins TRBV28 and TRBJ1-1; 8 bases are shared with TRBD1. Germline trimming cut 8 bases from V and 0 bases from J; bases unmatched to any gene: 5. This CDR3 contains 14 residues. Per germline, CDR1 MDHEN and CDR2 SYDVKM. CDR3: CASGGQGMNTEAFF. The CDR3 nucleotides read TGTGCCAGCGGCGGACAGGGAATGAACACTGAAGCTTTCTTT.

This clone was found once. The chain joins TRBV2 to TRBJ1-2; possible D gene TRBD1, 5 bases. This CDR3 comprises 12 residues. Trimming took off 4 bases at V and 7 bases at J, with 10 bases between the two ends. The germline V gene has CDR1 SNHLY and CDR2 FYNNEI. This chain's CDR3 is CASSADKSGYTF. As DNA, the CDR3 is TGTGCCAGCAGTGCGGACAAATCTGGCTACACCTTC.

The rearrangement links TRBV30 to TRBJ2-3; 14 positions match TRBD2. V gave up 0 bases and J gave up 6 bases; unmatched junction bases: 8. The length of the CDR3 is 17 residues. Germline CDR1 GTSNPN, CDR2 SVGIG (reference sequence). In DNA form, the CDR3 reads TGTGCCTGGAGTGTAGGGACTAGCGGGAGCCCGGTGGATACGCAGTATTTT. This codes for CAWSVGTSGSPVDTQYF. The entire variable domain, with the rest obtained from reference TRBV30 and TRBJ2-3, is as follows: SQTIHQWPATLVQPVGSPLSLECTVEGTSNPNLYWYRQAAGRGLQLLFYSVGIGQISSEVPQNLSASRPQDRQFILSSKKLLLSDSGFYLCAWSVGTSGSPVDTQYFGPGTRLTVL.

The chain carries TRBV7-3 and TRBJ2-5; D is ambiguous. Germline values: CDR1 SGHTA, CDR2 FQGTGA. This CDR3 has 12 residues. The V end was cut by 5 bases, the J end by 2 bases, with 6 bases between. CDR3 sequence: CASSPVQETQYF. The CDR3 DNA follows: TGTGCCAGCAGCCCAGTACAAGAGACCCAGTACTTC.

A remark on this clone: At one end the junction does not follow the germline gene, possibly because of a read error. The rearrangement links TRBV11-3 to TRBJ2-1; D may be TRBD2 (6 bases). CDR3 length: 15 residues. Germline assignment: CDR1 SGHNT and CDR2 YENEEA. In nucleotides, the CDR3 is TGTGCCAGCAGCGCAAGACTAGGCTCCGACAATGAGCAGTTCTTC. Encoded protein: CASSARLGSDNEQFF.

V usage is TRBV6-6 and J usage is TRBJ1-1; tentative D call: TRBD1 (5 bases). V dropped 4 bases and J dropped 8 bases, with 11 bases sitting between them. The germline V gene has CDR1 MNHNY and CDR2 SVGAGI (reference sequence). The CDR3 runs to 12 residues. The CDR3 sequence: CASSSLRGEAFF. The CDR3, as DNA: TGTGCCAGCAGTTCGCTGCGGGGCGAAGCTTTCTTT.

The chain employs TRBV5-6 and TRBJ1-5; D not resolved. Trimming took 1 base from V and 9 from J, leaving 14 bases between them. CDR1 and CDR2 (germline): SGHDT, YYEEEE. This CDR3 comprises 14 residues. CDR3: CASSLSPASGPQHF. The CDR3 DNA is TGTGCCAGCAGCTTGAGCCCAGCCAGCGGGCCCCAGCATTTT. Together with reference TRBV5-6 and TRBJ1-5, the CDR3 gives the full variable domain: DAGVTQSPTHLIKTRGQQVTLRCSPKSGHDTVSWYQQALGQGPQFIFQYYEEEERQRGNFPDRFSGHQFPNYSSELNVNALLLGDSALYLCASSLSPASGPQHFGDGTRLSIL.

The gene calls are TRBV28 and TRBJ1-4; 9 bases are a match to TRBD1. The CDR3 is made up of 16 amino acids. Unmatched junction bases numbered 12, after V lost 6 bases and J lost 7 bases. Germline V CDR1 and CDR2: MDHEN, SYDVKM. CDR3 DNA: TGTGCCAGCAGCTTGACAGGGGGGGCTACGACTGAAAAACTGTTTTTT. Protein sequence: CASSLTGGATTEKLFF.

This clone was observed a few times. V and J are TRBV14 and TRBJ1-5; the match to TRBD1 covers 9 bases. There are 14 residues in the CDR3. Germline CDR1 is SGHDN and CDR2 is FVKESK. The trim removed 1 base at V and 5 bases at J, leaving 0 bases unmatched. CDR3 sequence (DNA): TGTGCCAGCAGCCAAGGGGACAGGGATCAGCCCCAGCATTTT. It is translated as CASSQGDRDQPQHF. The whole variable domain, remainder taken from reference TRBV14 and TRBJ1-5, is EAGVTQFPSHSVIEKGQTVTLRCDPISGHDNLYWYRRVMGKEIKFLLHFVKESKQDESGMPNNRFLAERTGGTYSTLKVQPAELEDSGVYFCASSQGDRDQPQHFGDGTRLSIL.

The rearrangement joins TRBV7-2 to TRBJ2-7; TRBD2 aligns across 8 bases. Germline V CDR1 and CDR2: SGHTA, FQGNSA. The J segment lost 6 bases and the V segment lost 3 bases, leaving 10 bases of the junction unmatched. This CDR3 is built from 15 residues. CDR3 amino acids: CASSFLTAGGGEQYF. CDR3 DNA sequence: TGTGCCAGCAGCTTTTTGACGGCGGGAGGAGGCGAGCAGTACTTC.

This rearrangement joins TRBV5-1 to TRBJ2-1; TRBD2 matches at 13 bases. The CDR3 consists of 15 residues. The V segment lost 0 bases and the J segment 10 bases; nucleotides outside the gene matches: 4. The germline gives CDR1 SGHRS, CDR2 YFSETQ. CDR3 bases: TGCGCCAGCAGCTTGGGACTAGCGGGGGGTAAGGAGCAGTTCTTC. Encoded protein: CASSLGLAGGKEQFF.

The chain employs TRBV28 and TRBJ1-5; D remains unclear. Germline CDR1 MDHEN, CDR2 SYDVKM. The CDR3 has 12 residues. The V end lost 2 bases, the J end lost 7 bases, and 6 bases lay between the germline ends. The CDR3 is CASSLVEQPQHF. The CDR3, as DNA: TGTGCCAGCAGTTTAGTAGAACAGCCCCAGCATTTT.

A few counts support this clone. V is TRBV6-2 or TRBV6-3 and J is TRBJ2-1; TRBD2 aligns across 8 bases. Germline trimming cut 4 bases from V and 4 bases from J; bases unmatched to any gene: 3. The CDR3 consists of 14 residues. The germline V gene encodes CDR1 MNHEY and CDR2 SVGEGT. The CDR3 DNA reads as TGTGCCAGCAGTTGGGCGGGGGGTTACAATGAGCAGTTCTTC. Amino acids: CASSWAGGYNEQFF.

This chain links TRBV12-3 or TRBV12-4 with TRBJ1-1, with D tentatively TRBD1 (5 bases). This CDR3 contains 13 residues. V was shortened by 4 bases and J by 4 bases, with 10 bases between the two germline ends. The CDR3 region is CASSWTKSTEAFF. The CDR3 nucleotides are TGTGCCAGCAGTTGGACAAAGAGCACTGAAGCTTTCTTT.